This TCR beta chain emerged from a study of blood T cell repertoires in COVID-19. Overall study context: The origin of the acute and convalescent COVID-19 samples was the United States, Italy and Spain. T cells, B-cell-depleted T cells, or PBMCs provided the cDNA or gDNA that served as material.

In the original workflow: It was from reference gene primer amplification that nucleated cell counts were estimated. Clones were read by immunoSEQ multiplex PCR, and TCRdb kept only the in-frame ones, dropping some. V and J calls and clone size are as listed in that table; D and trimming were resolved from the DNA. The sample carries about 170,000 clones, 65% to 85% recorded once. The length of the CDR3 is 14 residues. V lost 5 bases, J lost 7 bases, and 14 bases lay in between. Germline V gene lookup returns CDR1 LNHDA and CDR2 SQIVND (reference sequence). The gene calls are TRBV19 and TRBJ1-4; unclear D gene. This TCR derives from a human donor with acute or convalescent COVID-19. The donor label of this sample is uncertain. The specimen sequenced was peripheral blood. As DNA, the CDR3 is TGTGCCAGTAGTGGAACAGCCTTTATTGAAAAACTGTTTTTT. Protein sequence: CASSGTAFIEKLFF.